This TCR beta chain was recovered during a study of CXCR3-negative and CXCR3-positive naive CD8 T cells. Study-wide context: Collectively, the libraries yielded 140 million or so TRB reads in total, at about 1.5 +/- 0.3 million per library. Study-wide results and caveats: Cryopreserved PBMCs had partly decreased CXCR3 expression; fresh PBMCs were used in most assays. Memory, not naive, CXCR3-negative and CXCR3-positive cells differed in TRBV-TRBJ usage.

cDNA libraries for TRB were generated by 5' RACE incorporating UMI labels. TCRdb reprocessed the 5' RACE reads and stores each CDR3 protein as one record, lacking DNA. Its clone listing holds 4,500 to 7,000 distinct CDR3 sequences. CDR3 length: 15 residues. Germline-derived CDR1 and CDR2 are SGHVS and FQNEAQ. On this clonotype: Its cognate antigen is unknown.

Identification of naive CD8+ T cells rested on CD45RO-CCR7+CD27+CD95- status. The TCR originated in a human donor in good health. Some clones in this sample may be carry-over from other donors' samples. This chain connects TRBV7-8 to TRBJ2-1. The sequencing sample was made of naive CXCR3- CD8+ T cells from blood. As for subset: CD45RO-CCR7+CD27+CD95- naive CD8+ T cells lacking CXCR3 (TNR3-). The CDR3 reads CASSLVTGGPSEQFF.